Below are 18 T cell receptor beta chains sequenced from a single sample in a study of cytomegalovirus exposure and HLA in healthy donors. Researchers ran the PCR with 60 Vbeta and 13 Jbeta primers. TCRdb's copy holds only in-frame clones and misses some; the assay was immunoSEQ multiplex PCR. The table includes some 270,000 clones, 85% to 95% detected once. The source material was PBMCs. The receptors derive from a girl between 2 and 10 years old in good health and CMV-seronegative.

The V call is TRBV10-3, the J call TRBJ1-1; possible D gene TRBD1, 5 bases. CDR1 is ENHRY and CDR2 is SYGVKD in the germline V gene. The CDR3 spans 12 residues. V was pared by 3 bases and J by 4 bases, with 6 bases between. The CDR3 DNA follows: TGTGCCATCAGTGAAGGGGCCACTGAAGCTTTCTTT. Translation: CAISEGATEAFF.

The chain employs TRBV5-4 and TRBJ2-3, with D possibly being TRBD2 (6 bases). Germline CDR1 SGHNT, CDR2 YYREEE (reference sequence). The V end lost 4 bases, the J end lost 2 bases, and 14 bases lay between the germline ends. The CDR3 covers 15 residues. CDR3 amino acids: CASSAGPVITDTQYF. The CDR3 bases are TGTGCCAGCAGCGCGGGACCAGTCATCACAGATACGCAGTATTTT.

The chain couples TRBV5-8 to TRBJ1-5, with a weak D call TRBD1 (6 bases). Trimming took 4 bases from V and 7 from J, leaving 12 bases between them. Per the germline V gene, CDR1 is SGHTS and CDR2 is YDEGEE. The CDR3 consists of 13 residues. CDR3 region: CASSQNQGQPQHF. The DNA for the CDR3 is TGTGCCAGCAGCCAAAACCAGGGGCAGCCCCAGCATTTT.

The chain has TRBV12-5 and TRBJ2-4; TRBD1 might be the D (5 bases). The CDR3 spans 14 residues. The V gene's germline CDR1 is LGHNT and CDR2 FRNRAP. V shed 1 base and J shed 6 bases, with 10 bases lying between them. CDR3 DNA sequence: TGTGCTAGTGGTTTGGAACACAGGCCAAACATTCAGTACTTC. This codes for CASGLEHRPNIQYF. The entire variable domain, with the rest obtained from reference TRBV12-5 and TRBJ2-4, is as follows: DARVTQTPRHKVTEMGQEVTMRCQPILGHNTVFWYRQTMMQGLELLAYFRNRAPLDDSGMPKDRFSAEMPDATLATLKIQPSEPRDSAVYFCASGLEHRPNIQYFGAGTRLSVL.

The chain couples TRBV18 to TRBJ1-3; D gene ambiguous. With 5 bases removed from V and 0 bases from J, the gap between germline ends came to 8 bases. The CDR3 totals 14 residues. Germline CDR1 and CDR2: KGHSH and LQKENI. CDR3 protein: CASSEGASGNTIYF. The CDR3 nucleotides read TGTGCCAGCTCAGAGGGCGCCTCTGGAAACACCATATATTTT.

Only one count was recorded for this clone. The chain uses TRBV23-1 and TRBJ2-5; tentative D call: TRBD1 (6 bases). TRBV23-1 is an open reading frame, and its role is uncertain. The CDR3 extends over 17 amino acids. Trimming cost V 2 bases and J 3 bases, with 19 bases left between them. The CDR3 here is CASSQPPRPQGKETQYF. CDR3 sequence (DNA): TGCGCCAGCAGTCAACCCCCTCGCCCACAGGGCAAAGAGACCCAGTACTTC.

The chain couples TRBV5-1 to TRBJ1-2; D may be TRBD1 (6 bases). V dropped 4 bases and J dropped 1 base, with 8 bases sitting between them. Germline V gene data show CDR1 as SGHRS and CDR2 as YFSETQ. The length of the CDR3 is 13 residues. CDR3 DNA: TGCGCCAGCAGCCCAGGGGATAACTATGGCTACACCTTC. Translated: CASSPGDNYGYTF.

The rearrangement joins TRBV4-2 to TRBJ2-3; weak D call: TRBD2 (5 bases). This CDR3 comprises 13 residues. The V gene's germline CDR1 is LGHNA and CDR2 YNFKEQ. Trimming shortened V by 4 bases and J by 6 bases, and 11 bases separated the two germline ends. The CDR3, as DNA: TGTGCCAGCAGCCCCACCGGGGTCGATACGCAGTATTTT. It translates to CASSPTGVDTQYF.

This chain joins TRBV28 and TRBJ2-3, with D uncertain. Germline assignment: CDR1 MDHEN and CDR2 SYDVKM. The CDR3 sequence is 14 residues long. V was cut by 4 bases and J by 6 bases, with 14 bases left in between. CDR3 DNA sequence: TGTGCCAGCAGTTACCTCCGCGACATGGATACGCAGTATTTT. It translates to CASSYLRDMDTQYF.

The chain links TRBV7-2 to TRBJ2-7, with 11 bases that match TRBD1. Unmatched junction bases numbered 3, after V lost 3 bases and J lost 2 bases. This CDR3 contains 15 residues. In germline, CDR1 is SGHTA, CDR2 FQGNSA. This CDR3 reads CASSFEGQGAYEQYF. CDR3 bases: TGTGCCAGCAGCTTTGAGGGACAGGGGGCCTACGAGCAGTACTTC.

As DNA, the CDR3 is TGCGCCAGCAGACGAGAGGAGCAGTACTTC. It yields the protein CASRREEQYF. This chain uses TRBV5-1 with TRBJ2-7; D unresolved. The CDR3 contains 10 residues. Looked up from germline, CDR1 is SGHRS and CDR2 is YFSETQ. V lost 5 bases and J lost 7, with 7 bases in between.

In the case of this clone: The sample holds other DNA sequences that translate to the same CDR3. CDR3 protein: CASSYSTGGGYTF. In nucleotides, the CDR3 is TGTGCCAGCAGTTACTCGACAGGGGGGGGCTACACCTTC. This chain joins TRBV6-5 and TRBJ1-2, with TRBD1 matching over 9 bases. Trimming at V came to 0 bases and at J to 8 bases, leaving 1 base not matched to a gene. Germline-derived CDR1 and CDR2 are MNHEY and SVGAGI. This CDR3 spans 13 amino acids.

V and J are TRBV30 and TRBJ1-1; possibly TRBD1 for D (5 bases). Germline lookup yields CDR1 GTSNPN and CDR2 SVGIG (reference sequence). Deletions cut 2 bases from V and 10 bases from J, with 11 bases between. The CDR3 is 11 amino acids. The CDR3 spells CAWSLGTLAFF. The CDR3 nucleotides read TGTGCCTGGAGTCTCGGGACTTTAGCTTTCTTT.

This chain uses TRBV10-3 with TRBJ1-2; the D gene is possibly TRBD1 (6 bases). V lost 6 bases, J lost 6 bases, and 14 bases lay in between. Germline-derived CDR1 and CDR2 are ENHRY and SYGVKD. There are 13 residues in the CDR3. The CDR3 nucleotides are TGTGCCATCAGCCTTACAGGGAAAGATGGCTACACCTTC. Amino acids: CAISLTGKDGYTF.

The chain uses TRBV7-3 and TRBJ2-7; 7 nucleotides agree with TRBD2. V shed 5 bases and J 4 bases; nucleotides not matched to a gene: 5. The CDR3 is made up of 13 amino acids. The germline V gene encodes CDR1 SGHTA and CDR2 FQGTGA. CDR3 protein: CASSTGLGYEQYF. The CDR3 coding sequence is TGTGCCAGCAGCACAGGACTAGGGTACGAGCAGTACTTC.

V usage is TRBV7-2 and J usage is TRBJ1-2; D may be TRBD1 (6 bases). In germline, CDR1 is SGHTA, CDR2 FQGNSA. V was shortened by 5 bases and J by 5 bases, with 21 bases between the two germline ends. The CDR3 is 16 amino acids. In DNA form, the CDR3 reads TGTGCCAGCAGCCCTAAGCTAGGGACAACCCATTATGGCTACACCTTC. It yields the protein CASSPKLGTTHYGYTF. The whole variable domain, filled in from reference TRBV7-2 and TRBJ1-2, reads GAGVSQSPSNKVTEKGKDVELRCDPISGHTALYWYRQSLGQGLEFLIYFQGNSAPDKSGLPSDRFSAERTGGSVSTLTIQRTQQEDSAVYLCASSPKLGTTHYGYTFGSGTRLTVV.

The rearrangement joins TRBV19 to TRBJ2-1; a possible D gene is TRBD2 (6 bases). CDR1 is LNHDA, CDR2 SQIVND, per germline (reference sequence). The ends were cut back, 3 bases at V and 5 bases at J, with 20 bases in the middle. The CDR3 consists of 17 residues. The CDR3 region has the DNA TGTGCCAGTAGTATCACTACGGGACTTGGCGGCGACAATGAGCAGTTCTTC. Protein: CASSITTGLGGDNEQFF.

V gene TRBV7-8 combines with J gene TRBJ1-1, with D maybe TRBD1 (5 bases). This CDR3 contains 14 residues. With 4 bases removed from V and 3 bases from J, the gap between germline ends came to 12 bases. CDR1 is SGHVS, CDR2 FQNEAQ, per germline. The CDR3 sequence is CASSSGWGDTEAFF. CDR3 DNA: TGTGCCAGCAGCTCTGGCTGGGGGGACACTGAAGCTTTCTTT.